The 12 T cell receptor beta chains below were found in one sample sequenced in a study of patients and donors after allogeneic stem cell transplantation (dated by TCRdb to the early 2020s). Libraries were built with RT-PCR. Sequencing relied on a NextSeq 550. The public reads were run again by TCRdb, first through fastp at Q25 and then through MiXCR, and only productive beta chains were kept. Each entry is one CDR3 protein sequence, shown with its most common DNA and genes. This sample comprises about 960,000 distinct CDR3 sequences, about a sixth of them detected only once. The top ten hold roughly 6% of the sample. Specimen: blood, either unsorted or a sorted T cell fraction (not recorded which). The receptor source for this set is a human donor who was either an allogeneic HSCT recipient or a stem cell or donor lymphocyte infusion donor (not recorded which). It is not recorded whose cells these are; they may come from a transplant donor.

The V and J genes are TRBV7-9 and TRBJ1-1; D possibly corresponds to TRBD1 (5 bases). The CDR3 runs 15 residues. Germline CDR1 reads SEHNR; CDR2 reads FQNEAQ (reference sequence). Trimming removed 1 base at V and 3 bases at J, with 12 bases between. CDR3 DNA sequence: TGTGCCAGCAGCTTAGGTGTGGGGCTCGACACTGAAGCTTTCTTT. Translating gives CASSLGVGLDTEAFF.

This clonotype was counted between two and nine times. The chain carries TRBV20-1 and TRBJ2-1; 12 nucleotides line up with TRBD1. The CDR3 contains 11 residues. CDR1 and CDR2 (germline): DFQATT, SNEGSKA (reference sequence). The CDR3 spells CGGQGADEQFF. The CDR3, as DNA: TGCGGGGGACAGGGGGCCGATGAGCAGTTCTTC.

This clonotype was observed a handful of times. V is TRBV5-1 and J is TRBJ2-1; 9 positions match TRBD1. V was pared by 4 bases and J by 7 bases, with 12 bases of the junction left unmatched. CDR3 length: 16 residues. Per the germline V gene, CDR1 is SGHRS and CDR2 is YFSETQ. For the CDR3, the DNA is TGCGCCAGCAGCCAATCCGGGGGACAGGGATCGAATGAGCAGTTCTTC. Protein sequence: CASSQSGGQGSNEQFF.

On this clonotype: Compared with germline, one end of the junction differs, possibly owing to a read error. The rearrangement links TRBV7-3 to TRBJ2-1; the D call may be TRBD1 or TRBD2 (6 bases each). Germline V gene lookup returns CDR1 SGHTA and CDR2 FQGTGA. The CDR3 is 15 residues long. CDR3 residues: CASSLQGTLLNVQFF. The CDR3 nucleotides are TGTGCCAGCAGCTTACAGGGGACTCTACTCAATGTGCAGTTCTTC. Supplemented by reference TRBV7-3 and TRBJ2-1, the full variable domain reads GAGVSQTPSNKVTEKGKYVELRCDPISGHTALYWYRQSLGQGPEFLIYFQGTGAADDSGLPNDRFFAVRPEGSVSTLKIQRTERGDSAVYLCASSLQGTLLNVQFFGPGTRLTVL.

This clonotype was recorded a few times. J is TRBJ2-1 and V is TRBV7-2; D remains ambiguous. This CDR3 region has 15 residues. Germline V gene data show CDR1 as SGHTA and CDR2 as FQGNSA. V was clipped by 4 bases and J by 4 bases, with 14 bases between them. The CDR3 DNA reads as TGTGCCAGCAGCTCAACCCGGAGCGCTTACAATGAGCAGTTCTTC. This codes for CASSSTRSAYNEQFF. The full variable domain, rest sourced from reference TRBV7-2 and TRBJ2-1, is GAGVSQSPSNKVTEKGKDVELRCDPISGHTALYWYRQSLGQGLEFLIYFQGNSAPDKSGLPSDRFSAERTGGSVSTLTIQRTQQEDSAVYLCASSSTRSAYNEQFFGPGTRLTVL.

This clonotype was seen a few times. This chain uses TRBV6-2 or TRBV6-3 with TRBJ1-2; D is undetermined. The CDR3 length is 13 residues. V lost 6 bases to trimming and J lost 0 bases, with 8 bases between them. The germline V gene has CDR1 MNHEY and CDR2 SVGEGT. CDR3 loop: CASRELANYGYTF. CDR3 coding DNA: TGTGCCAGCAGGGAGTTAGCTAACTATGGCTACACCTTC.

In this sample, this clonotype turned up a few times. V usage is TRBV24-1 and J usage is TRBJ2-1; D is perhaps TRBD1 or TRBD2 (7 bases each). Trimming pared 0 bases from V and 6 bases from J, leaving 14 bases between. This CDR3 is 16 amino acids long. The germline V gene encodes CDR1 KGHDR and CDR2 SFDVKD. In DNA form, the CDR3 reads TGTGCCACCAGTGATTTGAGCGGGACAGACACCAATGAGCAGTTCTTC. Amino acids: CATSDLSGTDTNEQFF.

In this sample, this clonotype turned up a few times. The chain carries TRBV25-1 and TRBJ2-3, with D maybe TRBD1 (5 bases). The CDR3 is 14 amino acids. Germline V gives CDR1 MGHDK, CDR2 SYGVNS. V was shortened by 0 bases and J by 4 bases, with 8 bases between the two germline ends. CDR3 in DNA: TGTGCCAGCAGTGAATACAGGGTAGCAGATACGCAGTATTTT. Its translation: CASSEYRVADTQYF.

Many counts were recorded for this clonotype. The chain employs TRBV5-1 and TRBJ2-5; weak D call: TRBD1 (6 bases). V lost 3 bases and J lost 2, with 17 bases in between. The CDR3 is made up of 16 amino acids. Germline CDR1 reads SGHRS; CDR2 reads YFSETQ. This CDR3 is CASSYVQGPLQETQYF. Written as DNA, the CDR3 is TGCGCCAGCAGCTACGTACAGGGACCCCTTCAAGAGACCCAGTACTTC.

The chain combines TRBV9 with TRBJ2-5; 7 nucleotides match TRBD2. The CDR3 has 13 amino acids. V lost 0 bases and J lost 9; bases outside the gene matches: 5. Germline values: CDR1 SGDLS, CDR2 YYNGEE. In nucleotides, the CDR3 is TGTGCCAGCAGCGTAGATGTACGGGAGGCCCAGTACTTC. Translating it yields CASSVDVREAQYF.

The sample holds many counts of this clonotype. The J gene is TRBJ2-3, the V gene TRBV7-6, with TRBD2 matching over 9 bases. In germline, CDR1 is SGHVS, CDR2 FNYEAQ. V lost 1 base, J lost 4 bases, and 3 bases stayed unmatched. The CDR3 is 15 amino acids. As DNA, the CDR3 is TGTGCCAGCAGCTTAGGCGGGAGGGCCCCAGATACGCAGTATTTT. It translates to CASSLGGRAPDTQYF.

V usage is TRBV6-2 or TRBV6-3 and J usage is TRBJ2-1, with D possibly being TRBD2 (7 bases). Germline loops: CDR1 MNHEY, CDR2 SVGEGT. CDR3 size: 13 residues. Between the trimmed V and J ends, which lost 6 bases and 10 bases, there was a span of 16 bases. The CDR3 DNA reads TGTGCCAGCAGCTATTTCGGGGGGCGGGAGCAGTTCTTC. Its translation: CASSYFGGREQFF.